Shown below are 20 T cell receptor beta chains from a single sample sequenced in a study of shared clonotypes between healthy human individuals. Clones were read by immunoSEQ multiplex PCR, and TCRdb kept only the in-frame ones, dropping some. The repertoire holds 2 million to 2.5 million clones, with about nine tenths as singletons. Sequenced material: naive CD4+ T cells from PBMCs. Subset defined: CD45RA+ positively selected. Every receptor here comes from a young man in good health. Some clones in this sample may be carry-over from other donors' samples.

This clone was detected only a few times. The V call is TRBV5-4, the J call TRBJ1-5, with D hard to call. V gave up 2 bases and J gave up 6 bases, with 9 bases separating them. Germline values: CDR1 SGHNT, CDR2 YYREEE (reference sequence). The CDR3 runs to 13 residues. The CDR3 is CASSFGLGQPQHF. The CDR3 region has the DNA TGTGCCAGCAGCTTCGGTCTAGGTCAGCCCCAGCATTTT.

The chain couples TRBV5-1 to TRBJ2-1, with TRBD2 matching over 10 bases. Per germline, CDR1 SGHRS and CDR2 YFSETQ. The CDR3 runs 15 residues. V lost 4 bases, J lost 8 bases, and 9 bases stayed unmatched. CDR3: CASSPLAGAFDEQFF. In DNA form, the CDR3 reads TGCGCCAGCAGCCCTCTAGCGGGAGCTTTCGATGAGCAGTTCTTC.

The chain links TRBV28 to TRBJ1-1; 7 bases are shared with TRBD1. Germline V lookup: CDR1 MDHEN, CDR2 SYDVKM. The junction had 11 bases not matched to a gene; V was cut back by 10 bases and J by 3 bases. The CDR3 runs to 14 residues. The CDR3 DNA reads as TGTGCCACCGAGAGAGGAGGGGGCTACACTGAAGCTTTCTTT. It is translated as CATERGGGYTEAFF.

The J gene is TRBJ1-5, the V gene TRBV5-1, with a tentative D call TRBD1 (6 bases). This CDR3 is 14 amino acids long. Trimming cost V 4 bases and J 4 bases, with 12 bases left between them. CDR1 SGHRS and CDR2 YFSETQ come from the germline V gene. Here the CDR3 DNA reads TGCGCCAGCAGCGCACAGGGTGGGAATCAGCCCCAGCATTTT. Its translation: CASSAQGGNQPQHF. The variable domain in full, completed from reference TRBV5-1 and TRBJ1-5, reads KAGVTQTPRYLIKTRGQQVTLSCSPISGHRSVSWYQQTPGQGLQFLFEYFSETQRNKGNFPGRFSGRQFSNSRSEMNVSTLELGDSALYLCASSAQGGNQPQHFGDGTRLSIL.

Note on this clone: At the DNA level, this CDR3 is encoded by other sequences in the same sample as well. The J gene is TRBJ2-7, the V gene TRBV28; the match to TRBD2 covers 7 bases. This CDR3 is built from 14 residues. V lost 4 bases to trimming and J lost 6 bases; unmatched junction nucleotides: 9. CDR1 is MDHEN, CDR2 SYDVKM, per germline. The CDR3: CASSSPGGIGEQYF. The CDR3 bases are TGTGCCAGCAGTTCCCCCGGGGGGATTGGCGAGCAGTACTTC.

The chain combines TRBV5-1 with TRBJ1-2; TRBD1 is a possible D gene (5 bases). Trimming took off 4 bases at V and 7 bases at J, with 20 bases between the two ends. The V gene's germline CDR1 is SGHRS and CDR2 YFSETQ. The CDR3 has 15 amino acids. This chain's CDR3 is CASSPDGDGGGGYTF. CDR3 sequence (DNA): TGCGCCAGCAGCCCGGACGGGGACGGAGGAGGTGGCTACACCTTC.

This chain links TRBV6-5 with TRBJ1-1, with 10 bases aligning to TRBD1. CDR3 length: 16 residues. The trim removed 0 bases at V and 8 bases at J, leaving 9 bases unmatched. Germline CDR1 reads MNHEY; CDR2 reads SVGAGI. CDR3 sequence: CASSYSLQTGGAEAFF. CDR3 coding DNA: TGTGCCAGCAGTTACTCCCTTCAGACAGGGGGCGCCGAAGCTTTCTTT.

The chain carries TRBV28 and TRBJ2-7; 14 nucleotides align to TRBD2. The trim removed 4 bases at V and 9 bases at J, leaving 11 bases unmatched. CDR3 size: 16 residues. Per germline, CDR1 MDHEN and CDR2 SYDVKM. CDR3 region: CASSSAWTSGRIGQYF. Here the CDR3 DNA reads TGTGCCAGCAGTTCCGCCTGGACTAGCGGGAGGATCGGGCAGTACTTC.

This chain joins TRBV5-1 and TRBJ2-1, with 7 positions matching TRBD2. Germline V CDR1 and CDR2: SGHRS, YFSETQ. CDR3 size: 14 residues. V lost 0 bases and J lost 6; bases outside the gene matches: 3. The CDR3 region is CASSLVASGNEQFF. The CDR3 DNA follows: TGCGCCAGCAGCTTGGTAGCTAGCGGCAATGAGCAGTTCTTC.

V gene TRBV23-1 combines with J gene TRBJ2-2, with 7 bases matching TRBD1. TRBV23-1 is annotated as an ORF whose role is uncertain. V trimming: 6 bases; J trimming: 5 bases; junction bases outside the gene matches: 12. The CDR3 covers 16 residues. The DNA of the CDR3 is TGCGCCAGCAGGATTATGACAGGGTGGGGTACCGGGGAGCTGTTTTTT. It yields the protein CASRIMTGWGTGELFF.

The chain recombines TRBV30 with TRBJ2-1; D gene uncertain. CDR1 is GTSNPN, CDR2 SVGIG, per germline (reference sequence). There are 12 residues in the CDR3. Trimming stripped 0 bases from V and 5 bases from J, with 5 bases between. CDR3 region: CAWSVIDNEQFF. The CDR3 DNA reads as TGTGCCTGGAGTGTAATAGACAATGAGCAGTTCTTC.

The chain is built from TRBV6-1 and TRBJ2-7, with no clear D. CDR3 length: 11 amino acids. Trimming removed 7 bases at V and 6 bases at J, with 10 bases between. Germline CDR1 MNHNS, CDR2 SASEGT. The chain's CDR3 is CASKTAREQYF. The CDR3 DNA follows: TGTGCCAGCAAGACGGCACGCGAGCAGTACTTC.

J is TRBJ1-5 and V is TRBV7-3; a weak D match, TRBD1 (5 bases). The germline V gene has CDR1 SGHTA and CDR2 FQGTGA. The V end was cut by 5 bases, the J end by 4 bases, with 15 bases between. The CDR3 has 15 residues. CDR3 in amino acids: CASSPQGRANQPQHF. In DNA, the CDR3 is TGTGCCAGCAGCCCTCAAGGCAGGGCGAATCAGCCCCAGCATTTT.

The gene calls are TRBV11-3 and TRBJ2-1; D tentatively fits TRBD1 or TRBD2 (5 bases each). Germline V gene sequence: CDR1 SGHNT, CDR2 YENEEA. CDR3 length: 15 amino acids. With 1 base removed from V and 10 bases from J, the gap between germline ends came to 17 bases. CDR3 nucleotide sequence: TGTGCCAGCAGCTTAGTGGTGGGACCGCCCCAGGAGCAGTTCTTC. It translates to CASSLVVGPPQEQFF.

Concerning this clone: The sample has other DNA sequences that encode this CDR3 too. The rearrangement uses TRBV28 and TRBJ2-7; a weak D match, TRBD1 (5 bases). Per the germline V gene, CDR1 is MDHEN and CDR2 is SYDVKM. V gave up 4 bases and J gave up 2 bases, with 9 bases separating them. The CDR3 runs 13 residues. In nucleotides, the CDR3 is TGTGCCAGCAGTTCTGGCAGGGCCTACGAGCAGTACTTC. This translates into CASSSGRAYEQYF.

For this clone: Other DNA sequences of this sample code for an identical CDR3. V and J are TRBV29-1 and TRBJ2-3; TRBD2 aligns across 11 bases. Germline loops: CDR1 SQVTM, CDR2 ANQGSEA. V shed 6 bases, J shed 0 bases, and the junction held 2 bases outside the gene matches. This CDR3 comprises 14 residues. CDR3 loop: CSVGTSGSTDTQYF. CDR3 sequence (DNA): TGCAGCGTAGGGACTAGCGGAAGCACAGATACGCAGTATTTT.

With respect to this clone: Other DNA variants within this sample encode the same CDR3. The CDR3 loop reads CASSTSGRTGELFF. The CDR3 DNA follows: TGTGCCAGCAGTACTAGCGGGCGGACCGGGGAGCTGTTTTTT. The rearrangement joins TRBV28 to TRBJ2-2; 9 nucleotides align to TRBD2. This CDR3 is 14 amino acids long. Germline V gene sequence: CDR1 MDHEN, CDR2 SYDVKM. With 5 bases clipped from V and 5 bases from J, the junction kept 3 bases outside the gene matches. Filled out from reference TRBV28 and TRBJ2-2, the complete variable domain reads DVKVTQSSRYLVKRTGEKVFLECVQDMDHENMFWYRQDPGLGLRLIYFSYDVKMKEKGDIPEGYSVSREKKERFSLILESASTNQTSMYLCASSTSGRTGELFFGEGSRLTVL.

The rearrangement links TRBV4-3 to TRBJ1-2, with D possibly being TRBD1 (6 bases). Looked up from germline, CDR1 is LGHNA and CDR2 is YSLEER. The CDR3 consists of 16 residues. The germline V and J ends were trimmed by 1 base and 1 base, with 13 bases remaining between them. CDR3 DNA: TGCGCCAGCAGCCAAGCCTCCCAGGGGTTTAACTATGGCTACACCTTC. Translation gives CASSQASQGFNYGYTF.

The chain is built from TRBV2 and TRBJ1-3; D uncertain. The CDR3 runs to 15 residues. Germline CDR1 and CDR2: SNHLY and FYNNEI. V was cut by 5 bases and J by 0 bases, with 11 bases left in between. The CDR3 coding sequence is TGTGCCAGCAGTCCGGAACCCCGCTCTGGAAACACCATATATTTT. Encoded protein: CASSPEPRSGNTIYF.

This clone was recorded only once. This CDR3 reads CAISAGQLDSGNTIYF. The CDR3 bases are TGTGCCATCAGTGCGGGACAGCTAGACTCTGGAAACACCATATATTTT. The chain links TRBV10-3 to TRBJ1-3; TRBD1 matches at 7 bases. The ends lost 4 bases at V and 0 bases at J; junction bases unmatched: 6. CDR1 ENHRY and CDR2 SYGVKD come from the germline V gene. This CDR3 comprises 16 residues.